This TCR beta chain was documented in a study of blood T cell repertoires in COVID-19. The wider study: T cells, B-cell-depleted T cells, or PBMCs provided the cDNA or gDNA that served as material.

Clones were sequenced by immunoSEQ multiplex PCR, and TCRdb holds only the in-frame ones, with some missing. The sample includes 190,000 or so clones, over 75% of them seen just once. After removal of 4 bases from V and 5 bases from J, the junction contained 10 bases not matched to a gene. This CDR3 is built from 15 residues. The germline CDR1 and CDR2 sequences are MGHRA and YSYEKL. The V call is TRBV4-1, the J call TRBJ1-1; 7 bases align to TRBD1. Sequencing was performed on peripheral blood. The TCR was taken from a woman older than 75 with active or convalescent COVID-19. Here the CDR3 DNA reads TGCGCCAGCAGCCCTCCCGACAGGGAAGCTACTGAAGCTTTCTTT. Protein sequence: CASSPPDREATEAFF.